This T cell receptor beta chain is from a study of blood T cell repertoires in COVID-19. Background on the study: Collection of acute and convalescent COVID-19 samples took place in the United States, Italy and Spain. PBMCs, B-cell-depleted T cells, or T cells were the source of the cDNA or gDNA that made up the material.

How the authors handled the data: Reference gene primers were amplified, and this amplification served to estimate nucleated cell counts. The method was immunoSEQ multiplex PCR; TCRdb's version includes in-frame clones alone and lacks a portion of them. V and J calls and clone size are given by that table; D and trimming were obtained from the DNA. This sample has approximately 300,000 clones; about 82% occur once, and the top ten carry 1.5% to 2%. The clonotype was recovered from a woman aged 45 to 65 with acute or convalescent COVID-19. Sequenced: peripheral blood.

CDR3 sequence reads: CASSRQGNQPQHF. The DNA for the CDR3 is TGTGCCAGCAGTAGACAGGGGAATCAGCCCCAGCATTTT. The gene calls are TRBV12-3 or TRBV12-4 and TRBJ1-5, with 8 bases fitting TRBD1. This CDR3 region has 13 residues. The V segment lost 5 bases and the J segment 4 bases; nucleotides outside the gene matches: 1.